Below are 18 T cell receptor beta chains sequenced from a single sample in a study of T-cell memory formation after mild COVID-19. TCRdb re-called the 5' RACE reads through MiXCR, storing one row per CDR3 protein. Here the sample spans about half a million distinct CDR3 sequences, about 20% being singletons. The sequenced sample was PBMCs or a T cell subset sorted from them (not recorded which). These receptor sequences come from an adult woman who had mild COVID-19 (a few samples of this study predate the infection). Cell type and time point are not known.

The chain has TRBV7-3 and TRBJ2-3, with TRBD2 as a possible D gene (6 bases). Germline values: CDR1 SGHTA, CDR2 FQGTGA. The V end lost 0 bases, the J end lost 0 bases, and 10 bases lay between the germline ends. The CDR3 extends over 16 amino acids. CDR3 nucleotide sequence: TGTGCCAGCAGCTTAACTAATAGCGGAAGCACAGATACGCAGTATTTT. It is translated as CASSLTNSGSTDTQYF.

In DNA, the CDR3 is TGTGCCAGCAAGCGCGGAAATAGCAATCAGCCCCAGCATTTT. Translated, it gives CASKRGNSNQPQHF. This rearrangement joins TRBV2 to TRBJ1-5; D ambiguous. This CDR3 has 14 amino acids. In germline, CDR1 is SNHLY, CDR2 FYNNEI. The V end was cut by 7 bases, the J end by 0 bases, with 10 bases between.

This clonotype turned up a few times. This sequence joins TRBV12-3 or TRBV12-4 and TRBJ1-2, with TRBD1 identical over 9 bases. V lost 5 bases, J lost 5 bases, and 6 bases stayed unmatched. The CDR3 length is 14 residues. CDR3 residues: CASSQTGTGYGYTF. In DNA, the CDR3 is TGTGCCAGCAGTCAAACCGGGACAGGGTATGGCTACACCTTC.

This clonotype has only a few counts. The chain joins TRBV9 to TRBJ2-5; 9 positions match TRBD2. This CDR3 spans 16 amino acids. The V segment lost 5 bases and the J segment 4 bases; nucleotides outside the gene matches: 12. Germline V gene sequence: CDR1 SGDLS, CDR2 YYNGEE. The DNA for the CDR3 is TGTGCCAGCAGTGTTAGTAGCGGGAGTGTAGGAGAGACCCAGTACTTC. It translates to CASSVSSGSVGETQYF.

The chain couples TRBV5-1 to TRBJ2-7, with D tentatively TRBD1 (5 bases). This CDR3 is 13 amino acids long. Per the germline V gene, CDR1 is SGHRS and CDR2 is YFSETQ. Trimming removed 6 bases at V and 5 bases at J, with 15 bases between. For the CDR3, the DNA is TGCGCCAGCAAGGGGCAGGGTGCCCACGAGCAGTACTTC. As protein: CASKGQGAHEQYF.

The chain carries TRBV12-3 or TRBV12-4 and TRBJ1-2; maybe TRBD1 (6 bases). Trimming removed 5 bases from V and 0 bases from J, with 13 bases in between. There are 15 residues in the CDR3. CDR3 loop: CASSPQQGTNYGYTF. In DNA, the CDR3 is TGTGCCAGCAGTCCTCAACAGGGAACTAACTATGGCTACACCTTC.

In this sample, this clonotype turned up a few times. This chain links TRBV20-1 with TRBJ2-4, with D tentatively TRBD1 (7 bases). Germline V gene sequence: CDR1 DFQATT, CDR2 SNEGSKA (reference sequence). The CDR3 totals 15 residues. V lost 6 bases and J 2 bases, leaving 17 bases between the germline ends. CDR3 bases: TGCAGTGCCTCTAGGGCAGGGGGGACCAAAAACATTCAGTACTTC. Translation gives CSASRAGGTKNIQYF.

This sequence joins TRBV2 and TRBJ2-3, with D unclear. The germline V gene encodes CDR1 SNHLY and CDR2 FYNNEI. The V end was cut by 6 bases, the J end by 0 bases, with 16 bases between. The CDR3 has 16 amino acids. CDR3 in DNA: TGTGCCAGCAGCTTAAACTCAAGACATAGCACAGATACGCAGTATTTT. Its translation is CASSLNSRHSTDTQYF.

This clonotype was seen many times. The rearrangement joins TRBV24-1 to TRBJ2-1; D is perhaps TRBD2 (5 bases). In germline, CDR1 is KGHDR, CDR2 SFDVKD. V was clipped by 4 bases and J by 7 bases, with 19 bases between them. This CDR3 has 16 amino acids. The CDR3 region has the DNA TGTGCCACCAGTGACCCCGTTCCCACGGGGAGTAATGAGCAGTTCTTC. Protein product: CATSDPVPTGSNEQFF.

This clonotype has more than one count but fewer than ten. The chain has TRBV4-2 and TRBJ2-1; D might be TRBD2 (6 bases). The CDR3 spans 16 residues. From germline, CDR1 is LGHNA and CDR2 YNFKEQ. V was cut by 1 base and J by 0 bases, with 10 bases left in between. The CDR3 nucleotides are TGTGCCAGCAGCCAAGTCGGAGGGAGCTCCTACAATGAGCAGTTCTTC. Encoded protein: CASSQVGGSSYNEQFF.

This clonotype came up many times. The chain couples TRBV7-9 to TRBJ2-2; TRBD2 aligns across 10 bases. The germline CDR1 and CDR2 sequences are SEHNR and FQNEAQ (reference sequence). V lost 4 bases to trimming and J lost 5 bases; unmatched junction nucleotides: 7. CDR3 length: 16 amino acids. The CDR3 reads CASSSPSGSQTGELFF. The CDR3 bases are TGTGCCAGCAGCTCTCCTAGCGGGAGTCAAACCGGGGAGCTGTTTTTT.

This clonotype was counted many times. The chain combines TRBV5-5 with TRBJ1-1, with D unclear. The germline CDR1 and CDR2 sequences are SGHKS and YYEKEE (reference sequence). This CDR3 is 13 amino acids long. Trimming cost V 0 bases and J 3 bases, with 6 bases left between them. The CDR3 DNA reads as TGTGCCAGCAGCTTGGGTGGGGACACTGAAGCTTTCTTT. Translating gives CASSLGGDTEAFF.

This clonotype came up a few times. The CDR3 sequence is CASVGQPIYNEQFF. In DNA, the CDR3 is TGTGCCAGCGTGGGACAGCCGATTTACAATGAGCAGTTCTTC. The chain recombines TRBV25-1 with TRBJ2-1, with 7 bases lining up with TRBD1. Losses at the gene ends were 8 bases for V and 4 bases for J; bases not matched to a gene: 8. The CDR3 is 14 residues long. Germline assignment: CDR1 MGHDK and CDR2 SYGVNS.

The chain links TRBV19 to TRBJ2-7; the D is unclear. The CDR3 length is 15 residues. Looked up from germline, CDR1 is LNHDA and CDR2 is SQIVND (reference sequence). Trimming removed 2 bases from V and 2 bases from J, with 13 bases in between. The CDR3 coding sequence is TGTGCCAGTAGTATATCCCCAGGAGCCGCCTACGAGCAGTACTTC. It specifies CASSISPGAAYEQYF.

The rearrangement uses TRBV2 and TRBJ2-7, with D possibly matching TRBD1 (6 bases). Trimming stripped 7 bases from V and 6 bases from J, with 22 bases between. The CDR3 is 15 amino acids. Germline assignment: CDR1 SNHLY and CDR2 FYNNEI. CDR3 amino acids: CASISSRGVPGEQYF. The DNA of the CDR3 is TGTGCCAGCATATCGTCCAGGGGAGTCCCGGGCGAGCAGTACTTC.

A few counts support this clonotype. The CDR3 loop reads CASSLPPLAGDRGSSYNEQFF. The CDR3, as DNA: TGTGCCAGCAGCTTGCCCCCACTAGCGGGAGACAGGGGGAGCTCCTACAATGAGCAGTTCTTC. The V call is TRBV7-9, the J call TRBJ2-1; TRBD2 aligns across 11 bases. Trimming removed 3 bases from V and 0 bases from J; junction bases left unmatched: 16. The germline gives CDR1 SEHNR, CDR2 FQNEAQ (reference sequence). There are 21 residues in the CDR3. The full variable domain, completed using reference TRBV7-9 and TRBJ2-1, is DTGVSQNPRHKITKRGQNVTFRCDPISEHNRLYWYRQTLGQGPEFLTYFQNEAQLEKSRLLSDRFSAERPKGSFSTLEIQRTEQGDSAMYLCASSLPPLAGDRGSSYNEQFFGPGTRLTVL.

The gene calls are TRBV5-6 and TRBJ1-1, with 7 bases fitting TRBD1. The germline gives CDR1 SGHDT, CDR2 YYEEEE. The V and J ends lost 5 bases and 4 bases, in that order; junction bases with no gene match: 11. This CDR3 comprises 15 residues. CDR3 protein: CASRLRQGFSTEAFF. The DNA of the CDR3 is TGTGCCAGCAGATTAAGACAGGGATTTTCCACTGAAGCTTTCTTT.

The sample holds many counts of this clonotype. The rearrangement uses TRBV7-2 and TRBJ2-1; D not resolved. The CDR3 runs 13 residues. The germline V and J ends were trimmed by 3 bases and 5 bases, with 8 bases remaining between them. Germline CDR1 reads SGHTA; CDR2 reads FQGNSA. The CDR3 is CASSFKDHNEQFF. The CDR3 bases are TGTGCCAGCAGCTTTAAGGACCACAATGAGCAGTTCTTC.